This T cell receptor beta chain was sequenced during a study of tumor-infiltrating lymphocytes in primary liver carcinoma. CDR1 is MNHNS and CDR2 is SASEGT in the germline V gene. The germline V and J ends were trimmed by 3 bases and 9 bases, with 5 bases remaining between them. The CDR3 consists of 10 residues. Synthesis of TCR beta cDNA was carried out from 500 ng total RNA with a constant-region primer. Each TCR beta library was derived from three nested multiplex PCR rounds that employed slightly modified ARM-PCR. Investigators reported that the first two PCR rounds, at around 9 cycles each, used TRBV1-TRBV30 forward primers with a C-beta reverse primer. TCRdb independently ran MiXCR on the multiplex PCR reads; one entry per CDR3 protein. The data contain 45,000 to 55,000 distinct CDR3 sequences, over 65% of them seen just once; the ten biggest clones take up around 23%. The roughly 18-34 mg bulk tissue piece was not sorted before simultaneous RNA and DNA extraction.

This clonotype was detected ten times or more. This clonotype was obtained from a man between 40 and 49 years old with primary liver carcinoma and hepatitis B virus infection. The specimen was liver tumor tissue from sampling region 2. Subset here: tumor region T2, inferior pole. The chain combines TRBV6-1 with TRBJ1-2; D gene unclear. The CDR3 reads CASSDGRYTF. The DNA of the CDR3 is TGTGCCAGCAGTGATGGTCGCTACACCTTC.